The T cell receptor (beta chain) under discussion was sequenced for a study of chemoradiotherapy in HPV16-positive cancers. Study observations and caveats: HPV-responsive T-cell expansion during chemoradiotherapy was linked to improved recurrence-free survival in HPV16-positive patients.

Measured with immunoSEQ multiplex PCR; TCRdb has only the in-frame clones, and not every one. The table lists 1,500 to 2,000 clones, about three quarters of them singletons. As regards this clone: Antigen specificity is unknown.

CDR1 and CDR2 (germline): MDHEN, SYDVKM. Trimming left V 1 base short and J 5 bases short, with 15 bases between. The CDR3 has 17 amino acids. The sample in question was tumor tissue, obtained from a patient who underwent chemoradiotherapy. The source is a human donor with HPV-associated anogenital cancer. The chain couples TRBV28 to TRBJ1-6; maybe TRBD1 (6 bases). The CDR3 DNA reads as TGTGCCAGCAGTTTATACCGGACAGCCCCAAATAATTCACCCCTCCACTTT. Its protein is CASSLYRTAPNNSPLHF.